A single sample is the source of the 6 T cell receptor beta chains below, sequenced in a study of cytomegalovirus exposure and HLA in healthy donors. 60 Vbeta and 13 Jbeta primers were used in PCR. Profiled with immunoSEQ multiplex PCR; TCRdb holds only in-frame clones, not every one. The sample shows around 190,000 clones, over 75% of them seen only once. Sequencing was done on a sample of PBMCs. The origin of the receptors is a woman aged 30 to 39 in good health and CMV-seronegative.

J is TRBJ1-2 and V is TRBV5-4, with 12 nucleotides matching TRBD1. CDR3 length: 17 residues. The V and J ends lost 0 bases and 7 bases, in that order; junction bases with no gene match: 10. From germline, CDR1 is SGHNT and CDR2 YYREEE (reference sequence). CDR3 region: CASSLDGTGGEGIGYTF. DNA of the CDR3: TGTGCCAGCAGCTTGGACGGGACAGGGGGCGAAGGGATTGGCTACACCTTC.

V usage is TRBV28 and J usage is TRBJ2-7; 12 nucleotides line up with TRBD2. Germline CDR1 is MDHEN and CDR2 is SYDVKM. CDR3 length: 21 residues. V shed 11 bases and J 4 bases; nucleotides not matched to a gene: 30. DNA for the CDR3: TGTGCCTCGTTAGGACTAGCGGGAAGAGATGTTTCACAGTCCCGCTGGTACGAGCAGTACTTC. This sequence encodes CASLGLAGRDVSQSRWYEQYF.

This clone was detected only once. The chain joins TRBV19 to TRBJ1-5; 8 nucleotides align to TRBD1. The CDR3 is 13 residues long. Germline CDR1 and CDR2: LNHDA and SQIVND (reference sequence). J lost 4 bases, V lost 9 bases, and 5 bases had no gene match. The CDR3 region has the DNA TGTGCCAGCGCTGACAGGGGTAATCAGCCCCAGCATTTT. This encodes CASADRGNQPQHF.

This clone was seen only once. The rearrangement uses TRBV19 and TRBJ2-1; 11 nucleotides match TRBD2. Germline assignment: CDR1 LNHDA and CDR2 SQIVND (reference sequence). The CDR3 sequence is 15 residues long. Trimming cost V 6 bases and J 3 bases; bases outside gene matches: 4. DNA of the CDR3: TGTGCCAGTAGGGGAGGACTAGCGGGCTACAATGAGCAGTTCTTC. This translates into CASRGGLAGYNEQFF.

This chain joins TRBV7-8 and TRBJ2-5, with D possibly matching TRBD1 (6 bases). V was shortened by 4 bases and J by 5 bases, with 17 bases between the two germline ends. CDR1 and CDR2 (germline): SGHVS, FQNEAQ. The CDR3 extends over 15 amino acids. The CDR3 nucleotides read TGTGCCAGCAGCTCCCAAACAGGGAAGGGTGAGACCCAGTACTTC. Translating gives CASSSQTGKGETQYF.

This clone was seen only once. This rearrangement joins TRBV4-2 to TRBJ1-4, with TRBD1 matching over 7 bases. V dropped 7 bases and J dropped 5; count of bases not matched to a gene: 13. The CDR3 covers 16 residues. In germline, CDR1 is LGHNA, CDR2 YNFKEQ. The CDR3 protein is CASNPFWTGGNEKLFF. CDR3 in DNA: TGTGCCAGCAATCCATTTTGGACAGGCGGGAATGAAAAACTGTTTTTT.